This TCR beta chain is from a study of blood T cell repertoires in COVID-19 (dated by TCRdb to about 2020). Turning to the overall study: Samples covering the acute and convalescent phases of COVID-19 were provided by collaborators in the United States, Italy and Spain. The repertoires were made available in a free public database intended to serve as a resource for research on the immune response to SARS-CoV-2. The samples were drawn from the first 160 participants of the ongoing ImmuneRACE study and from 1,254 subjects provided by 6 global collaborators. Sample metadata almost always included a de-identified subject ID, COVID-19 status, age in years and sex. Deeply sampled blood TCRbeta repertoires from subjects exposed to, actively infected with, or recovered from COVID-19 were included in the dataset. The material from the prospective study consisted of cDNA or gDNA derived from T cells, B-cell-depleted T cells, or PBMCs. Where available, HLA class I and class II types were obtained from metadata supplied by the sample provider rather than from assay-based typing.

For this clone: The antigen it binds to is not known. Per-nucleotide qualities are absent, and no much larger clonotype sits a single base away.

TCRbeta CDR3 regions were amplified from genomic DNA using the immunoSEQ Assay, a bias-controlled multiplex PCR. As for how the authors treated the data: The number of nucleated cells in each sample was estimated from the amplification of reference gene primers within the assay. To quantify the absolute abundance of each unique TCRbeta CDR3 rearrangement, sequence reads were collapsed and filtered. For each sample, productive Simpson clonality was calculated by taking the square root of Simpson's diversity index across productive rearrangements. Sourced from immuneACCESS, this table was stored by TCRdb with only in-frame sequences that have V and J called. A share of the clones is absent; for the studies checked, an unresolved V gene accounts for under half, and the remainder has no known explanation. Clonal size and the V and J genes are those of that table, whereas D and trimming came from the DNA. A total of about 310,000 clones appear in this sample, about 85% of them only once. In total, the top ten clones hold roughly 2.3% of the sample.

Overall study results and their limits: The amount of clinical and demographic metadata varied by source and participant and was provided uncurated.

Each collaborating institution followed its own protocols to collect whole blood in K2EDTA tubes. For TCRbeta analysis, collaborator samples were shipped as frozen whole blood, as isolated PBMCs, or as DNA extracted from either sample type. The TCR was taken from a man younger than 30 with active or convalescent COVID-19. The sequencing input was peripheral blood.

The CDR3 region: CASSYQQGSYTF. The DNA reads TGTGCCAGCAGTTACCAACAGGGGAGCTACACCTTC. This chain is built from TRBV6-5 and TRBJ1-2, with 7 middle bases fitting TRBD1. From the cysteine up to the phenylalanine, the CDR3 has a length of 12 residues. The sequence is cut down to CDR3 DNA, 36 bases in frame from base 1. Trimming takes 2 bases off V and 9 bases off J; junction bases not matched to a gene: 3. Per the germline V gene, MNHEY is the CDR1 and SVGAGI is the CDR2.